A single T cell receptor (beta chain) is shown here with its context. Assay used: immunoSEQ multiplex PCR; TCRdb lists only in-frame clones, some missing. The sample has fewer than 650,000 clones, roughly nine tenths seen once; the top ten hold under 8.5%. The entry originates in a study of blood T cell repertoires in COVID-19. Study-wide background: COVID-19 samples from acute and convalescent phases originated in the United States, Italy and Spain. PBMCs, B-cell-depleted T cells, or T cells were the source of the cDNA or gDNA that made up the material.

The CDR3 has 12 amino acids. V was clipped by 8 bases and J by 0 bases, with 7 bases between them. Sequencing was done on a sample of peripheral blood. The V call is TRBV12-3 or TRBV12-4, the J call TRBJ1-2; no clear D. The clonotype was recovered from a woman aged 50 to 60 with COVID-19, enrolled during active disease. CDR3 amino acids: CASLASNYGYTF. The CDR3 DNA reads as TGTGCCAGCCTAGCCTCTAACTATGGCTACACCTTC.